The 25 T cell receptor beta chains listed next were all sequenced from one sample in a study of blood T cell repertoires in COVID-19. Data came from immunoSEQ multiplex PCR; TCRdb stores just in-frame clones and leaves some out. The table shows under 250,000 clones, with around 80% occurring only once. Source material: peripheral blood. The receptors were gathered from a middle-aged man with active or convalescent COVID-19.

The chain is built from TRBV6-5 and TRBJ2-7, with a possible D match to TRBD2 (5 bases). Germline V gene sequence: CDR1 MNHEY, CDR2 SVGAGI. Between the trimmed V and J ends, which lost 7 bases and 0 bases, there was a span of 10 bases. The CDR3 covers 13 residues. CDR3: CASTAGGSYEQYF. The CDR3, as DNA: TGTGCCAGCACTGCGGGCGGCTCCTACGAGCAGTACTTC.

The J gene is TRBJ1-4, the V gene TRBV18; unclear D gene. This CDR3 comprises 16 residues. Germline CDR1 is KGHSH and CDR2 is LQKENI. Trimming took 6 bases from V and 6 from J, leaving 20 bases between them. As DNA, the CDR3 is TGTGCCAGCTCCCAAACTTCGGGGAGGATGGATGAAAAACTGTTTTTT. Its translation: CASSQTSGRMDEKLFF.

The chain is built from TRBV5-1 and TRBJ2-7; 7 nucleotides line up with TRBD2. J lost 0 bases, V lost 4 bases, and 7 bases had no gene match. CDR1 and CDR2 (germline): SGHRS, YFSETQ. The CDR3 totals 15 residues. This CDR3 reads CASSLGGFSSYEQYF. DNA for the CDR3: TGCGCCAGCAGCCTCGGGGGGTTCAGCTCCTACGAGCAGTACTTC. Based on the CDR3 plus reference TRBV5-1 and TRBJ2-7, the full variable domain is KAGVTQTPRYLIKTRGQQVTLSCSPISGHRSVSWYQQTPGQGLQFLFEYFSETQRNKGNFPGRFSGRQFSNSRSEMNVSTLELGDSALYLCASSLGGFSSYEQYFGPGTRLTVT.

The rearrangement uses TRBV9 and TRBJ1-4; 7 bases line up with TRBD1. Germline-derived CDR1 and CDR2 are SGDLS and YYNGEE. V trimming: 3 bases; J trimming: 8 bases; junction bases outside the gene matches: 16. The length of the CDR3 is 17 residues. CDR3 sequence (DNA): TGTGCCAGCAGCGGCGGACAGGCGACCCACTTCGGCGAAAAACTGTTTTTT. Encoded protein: CASSGGQATHFGEKLFF.

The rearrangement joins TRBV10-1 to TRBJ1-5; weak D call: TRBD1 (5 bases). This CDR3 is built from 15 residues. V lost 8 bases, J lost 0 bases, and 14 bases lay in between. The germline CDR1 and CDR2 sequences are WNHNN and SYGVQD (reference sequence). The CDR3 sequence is CASRQRTHSNQPQHF. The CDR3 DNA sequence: TGCGCCAGCCGACAGAGAACTCATAGCAATCAGCCCCAGCATTTT.

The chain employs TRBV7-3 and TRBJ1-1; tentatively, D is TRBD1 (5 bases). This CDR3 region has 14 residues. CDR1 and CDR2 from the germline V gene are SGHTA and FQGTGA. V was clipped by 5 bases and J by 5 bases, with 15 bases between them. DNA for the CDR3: TGTGCCAGCAGCCTCCAGGCGGGGCAGACTGAAGCTTTCTTT. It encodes CASSLQAGQTEAFF.

For the CDR3, the DNA is TGCGCCAGCAGTGAGAGGGACAGGGCCCCCTACGAGCAGTACTTC. Protein: CASSERDRAPYEQYF. The rearrangement uses TRBV10-1 and TRBJ2-7; 9 bases are shared with TRBD1. This CDR3 has 15 amino acids. The germline V gene has CDR1 WNHNN and CDR2 SYGVQD (reference sequence). V dropped 2 bases and J dropped 2; count of bases not matched to a gene: 4.

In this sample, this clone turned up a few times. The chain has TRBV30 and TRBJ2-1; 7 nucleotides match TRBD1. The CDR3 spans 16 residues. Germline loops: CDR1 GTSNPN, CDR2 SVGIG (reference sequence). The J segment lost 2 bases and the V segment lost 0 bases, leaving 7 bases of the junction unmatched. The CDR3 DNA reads TGTGCCTGGAGTGTACTCCGGGACAGAGCCTACAATGAGCAGTTCTTC. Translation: CAWSVLRDRAYNEQFF.

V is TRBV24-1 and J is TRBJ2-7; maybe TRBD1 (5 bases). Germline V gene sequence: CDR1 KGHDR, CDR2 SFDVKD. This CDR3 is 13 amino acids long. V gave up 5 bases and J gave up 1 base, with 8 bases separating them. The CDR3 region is CATSGGGSYEQYF. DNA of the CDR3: TGTGCCACCAGTGGGGGCGGATCCTACGAGCAGTACTTC.

CDR3 in DNA: TGTGCCAGCAGCCTTGGCAGTACCCTCACAGATACGCAGTATTTT. It codes for CASSLGSTLTDTQYF. V is TRBV7-6 and J is TRBJ2-3; D uncertain. CDR1 and CDR2 from the germline V gene are SGHVS and FNYEAQ. This CDR3 has 15 residues. Trimming cost V 5 bases and J 2 bases, with 14 bases left between them.

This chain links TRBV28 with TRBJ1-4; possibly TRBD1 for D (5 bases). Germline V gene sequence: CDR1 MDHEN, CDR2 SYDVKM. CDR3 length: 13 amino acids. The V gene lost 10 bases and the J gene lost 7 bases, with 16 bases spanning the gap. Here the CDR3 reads CATLGRRSEKLFF. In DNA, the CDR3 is TGTGCCACCTTGGGGCGCAGAAGTGAAAAACTGTTTTTT.

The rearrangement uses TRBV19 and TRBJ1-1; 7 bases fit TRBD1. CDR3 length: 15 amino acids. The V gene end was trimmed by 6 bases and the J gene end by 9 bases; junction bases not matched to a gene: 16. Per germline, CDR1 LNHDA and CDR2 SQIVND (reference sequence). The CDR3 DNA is TGTGCCAGTAGATTTCAAGGGGGCAGGATAGATCAAGCTTTCTTT. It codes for CASRFQGGRIDQAFF. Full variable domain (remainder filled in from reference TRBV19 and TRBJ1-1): DGGITQSPKYLFRKEGQNVTLSCEQNLNHDAMYWYRQDPGQGLRLIYYSQIVNDFQKGDIAEGYSVSREKKESFPLTVTSAQKNPTAFYLCASRFQGGRIDQAFFGQGTRLTVV.

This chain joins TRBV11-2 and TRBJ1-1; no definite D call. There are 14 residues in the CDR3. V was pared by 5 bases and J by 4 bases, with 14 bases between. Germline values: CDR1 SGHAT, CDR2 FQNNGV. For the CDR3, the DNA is TGTGCCAGCAGCACCCTCCGGGGAATCACTGAAGCTTTCTTT. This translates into CASSTLRGITEAFF.

The CDR3, as DNA: TGTGCCATCAGTGAGTCGGTCGGGGGTGGAAACACCATATATTTT. This gives the protein CAISESVGGGNTIYF. The chain uses TRBV10-3 and TRBJ1-3; a possible D gene is TRBD1 (5 bases). The V end was cut by 0 bases, the J end by 3 bases, with 9 bases between. This CDR3 spans 15 amino acids. Per the germline V gene, CDR1 is ENHRY and CDR2 is SYGVKD.

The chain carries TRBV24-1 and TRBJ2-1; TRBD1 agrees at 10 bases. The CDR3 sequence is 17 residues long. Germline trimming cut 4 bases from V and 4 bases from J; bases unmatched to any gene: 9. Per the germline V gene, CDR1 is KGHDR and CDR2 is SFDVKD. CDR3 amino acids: CATSDPGTGALYNEQFF. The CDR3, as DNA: TGTGCCACCAGTGACCCCGGGACAGGGGCGCTATACAATGAGCAGTTCTTC.

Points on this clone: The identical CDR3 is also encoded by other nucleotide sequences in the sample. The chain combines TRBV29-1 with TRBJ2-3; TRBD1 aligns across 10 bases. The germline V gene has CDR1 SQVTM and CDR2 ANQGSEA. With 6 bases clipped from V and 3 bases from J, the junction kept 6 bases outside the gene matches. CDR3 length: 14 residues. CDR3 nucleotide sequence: TGCAGCGTCGAAAGGACAGGGGGGACAGATACGCAGTATTTT. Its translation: CSVERTGGTDTQYF.

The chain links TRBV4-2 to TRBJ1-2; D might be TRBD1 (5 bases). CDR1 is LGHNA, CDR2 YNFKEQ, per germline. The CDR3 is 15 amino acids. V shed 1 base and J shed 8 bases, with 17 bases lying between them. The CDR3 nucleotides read TGTGCCAGCAGCCAAGCTGCACTGGGAGGGGACGGCTACACCTTC. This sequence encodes CASSQAALGGDGYTF.

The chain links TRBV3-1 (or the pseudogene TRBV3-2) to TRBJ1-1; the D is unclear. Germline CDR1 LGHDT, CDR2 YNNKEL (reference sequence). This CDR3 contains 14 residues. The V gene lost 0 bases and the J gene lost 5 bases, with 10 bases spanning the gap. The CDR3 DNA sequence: TGTGCCAGCAGCCAAGAATGGGCCCTGACTGAAGCTTTCTTT. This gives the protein CASSQEWALTEAFF.

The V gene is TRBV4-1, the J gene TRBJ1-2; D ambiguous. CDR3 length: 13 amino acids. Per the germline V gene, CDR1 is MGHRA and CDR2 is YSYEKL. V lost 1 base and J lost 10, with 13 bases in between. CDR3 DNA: TGCGCCAGCAGCCAAGGCGACGGGGAAAACTACACCTTC. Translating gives CASSQGDGENYTF.

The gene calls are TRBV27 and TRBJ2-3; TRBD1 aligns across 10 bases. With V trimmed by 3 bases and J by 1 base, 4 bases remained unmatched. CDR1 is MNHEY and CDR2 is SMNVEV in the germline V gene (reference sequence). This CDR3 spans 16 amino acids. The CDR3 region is CASSLLTGGGTDTQYF. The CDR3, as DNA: TGTGCCAGCAGTTTGTTGACAGGGGGCGGCACAGATACGCAGTATTTT.

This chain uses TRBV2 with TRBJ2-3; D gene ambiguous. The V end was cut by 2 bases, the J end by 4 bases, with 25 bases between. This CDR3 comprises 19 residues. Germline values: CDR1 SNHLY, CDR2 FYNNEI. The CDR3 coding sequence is TGTGCCAGCAGTGAACTTTTGGTTGTGAGAGGTCACACGGCAGATACGCAGTATTTT. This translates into CASSELLVVRGHTADTQYF. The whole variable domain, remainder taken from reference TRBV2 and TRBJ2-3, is EPEVTQTPSHQVTQMGQEVILRCVPISNHLYFYWYRQILGQKVEFLVSFYNNEISEKSEIFDDQFSVERPDGSNFTLKIRSTKLEDSAMYFCASSELLVVRGHTADTQYFGPGTRLTVL.

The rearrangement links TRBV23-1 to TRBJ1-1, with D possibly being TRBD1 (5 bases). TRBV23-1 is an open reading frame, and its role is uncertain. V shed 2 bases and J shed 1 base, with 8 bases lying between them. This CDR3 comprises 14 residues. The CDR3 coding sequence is TGCGCCAGCAGTCAAGACAGCCCGAACACTGAAGCTTTCTTT. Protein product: CASSQDSPNTEAFF.

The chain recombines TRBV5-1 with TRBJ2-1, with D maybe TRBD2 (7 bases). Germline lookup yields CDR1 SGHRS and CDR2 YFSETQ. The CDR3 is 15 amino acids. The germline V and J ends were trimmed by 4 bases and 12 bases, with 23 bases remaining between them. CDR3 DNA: TGCGCCAGCAGCCCCGGGACTATAAGGGGGGTCCTGCAGTTCTTC. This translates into CASSPGTIRGVLQFF.

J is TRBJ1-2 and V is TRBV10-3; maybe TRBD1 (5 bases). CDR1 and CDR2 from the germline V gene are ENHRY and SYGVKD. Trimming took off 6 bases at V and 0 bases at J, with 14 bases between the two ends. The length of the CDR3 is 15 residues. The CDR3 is CAIRGDSTANYGYTF. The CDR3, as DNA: TGTGCCATCAGAGGAGACAGCACGGCTAACTATGGCTACACCTTC.

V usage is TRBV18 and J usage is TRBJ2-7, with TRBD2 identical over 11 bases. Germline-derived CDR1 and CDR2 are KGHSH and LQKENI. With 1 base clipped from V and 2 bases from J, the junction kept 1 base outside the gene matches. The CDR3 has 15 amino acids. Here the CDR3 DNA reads TGTGCCAGCTCACCACTAGCGGGGGGGCCCTACGAGCAGTACTTC. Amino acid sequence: CASSPLAGGPYEQYF.